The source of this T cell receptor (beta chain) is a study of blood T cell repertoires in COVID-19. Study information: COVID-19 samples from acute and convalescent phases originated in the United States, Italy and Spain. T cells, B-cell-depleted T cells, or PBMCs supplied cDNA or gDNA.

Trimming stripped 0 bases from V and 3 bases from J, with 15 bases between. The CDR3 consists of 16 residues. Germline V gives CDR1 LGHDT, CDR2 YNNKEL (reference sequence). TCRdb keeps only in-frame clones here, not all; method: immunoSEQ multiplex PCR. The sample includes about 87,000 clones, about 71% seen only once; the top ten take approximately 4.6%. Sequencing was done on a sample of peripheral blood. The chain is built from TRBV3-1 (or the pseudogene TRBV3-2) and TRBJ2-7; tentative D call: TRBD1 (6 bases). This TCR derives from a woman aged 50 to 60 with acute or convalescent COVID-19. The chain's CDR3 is CASSQDGGRGNYEQYF. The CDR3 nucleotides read TGTGCCAGCAGCCAAGATGGGGGCAGGGGTAACTACGAGCAGTACTTC.